This is a list of T cell receptor beta chains from one sample in a study of blood T cell repertoires in COVID-19. Using immunoSEQ multiplex PCR, the repertoire was profiled, and TCRdb retains in-frame clones only, with some absent. The data show around 270,000 clones, about 85% seen once. The specimen sequenced was peripheral blood. The receptors derive from a man in his 60s who had recovered from COVID-19. CDR3s include the opening cysteine and the closing phenylalanine or tryptophan. A D gene is named only where the DNA matches it firmly. A row's size may be missing; if present it is once, few, many or a size class.

CDR3 DNA: TGTGCCAGCTCACCAGCCAAGGGGGAGAATTCACCCCTCCACTTT
CDR3 protein: CASSPAKGENSPLHF
J gene: TRBJ1-6
CDR3 length: 15
V gene: TRBV18
D gene: .
clone size: .

CDR3 DNA: TGCGCCAGCAGCTTGTATGGGACTCCGCAGTATTTT
CDR3 protein: CASSLYGTPQYF
J gene: TRBJ2-3
CDR3 length: 12
V gene: TRBV5-1
D gene: .
clone size: .

CDR3 DNA: TGTGCCAGCAGCAAAGGGATAGCGGGGGCCCCGATATTCTGGGATACGCAGTATTTT
CDR3 protein: CASSKGIAGAPIFWDTQYF
J gene: TRBJ2-3
CDR3 length: 19
V gene: TRBV21-1
D gene: .
clone size: .

CDR3 DNA: TGCAGCGTTGAAAGCCCGTTTAGGACTGAATTCCCCACAGATACGCAGTATTTT
CDR3 protein: CSVESPFRTEFPTDTQYF
J gene: TRBJ2-3
CDR3 length: 18
V gene: TRBV29-1
D gene: .
clone size: .

CDR3 DNA: TGTGCCAGCAGCTTAGATCGGCCAGGGGGCGCTTCAGATACGCAGTATTTT
CDR3 protein: CASSLDRPGGASDTQYF
J gene: TRBJ2-3
CDR3 length: 17
V gene: TRBV11-2
D gene: TRBD1
clone size: .

CDR3 DNA: TGTGCCAGCTCACCACGTGCCAGGGATGGCTACACCTTC
CDR3 protein: CASSPRARDGYTF
J gene: TRBJ1-2
CDR3 length: 13
V gene: TRBV18
D gene: .
clone size: .

CDR3 DNA: TGTGCCAGTTGCCGGCGGGGGGATGCCTACAATGAGCAGTTCTTC
CDR3 protein: CASCRRGDAYNEQFF
J gene: TRBJ2-1
CDR3 length: 15
V gene: TRBV19
D gene: TRBD2
clone size: .

CDR3 DNA: TGTGCCAGTACATCCCGACGAGCGGGAAGAGGAGATACGCAGTATTTT
CDR3 protein: CASTSRRAGRGDTQYF
J gene: TRBJ2-3
CDR3 length: 16
V gene: TRBV19
D gene: TRBD2
clone size: few

CDR3 DNA: TGTGCCAGCAGCCGGGGGACTAGCGGACCGATCTCCCAAGAGACCCAGTACTTC
CDR3 protein: CASSRGTSGPISQETQYF
J gene: TRBJ2-5
CDR3 length: 18
V gene: TRBV7-2
D gene: TRBD2
clone size: .

CDR3 DNA: TGCGCCAGCAGCTTAGGGACAGCTGGAAACACCATATATTTT
CDR3 protein: CASSLGTAGNTIYF
J gene: TRBJ1-3
CDR3 length: 14
V gene: TRBV5-1
D gene: TRBD1
clone size: .

CDR3 DNA: TGTGCCAGCAGCTTTCTCGGACTAGCGGGGGGAATAACCTACGAGCAGTACTTC
CDR3 protein: CASSFLGLAGGITYEQYF
J gene: TRBJ2-7
CDR3 length: 18
V gene: TRBV7-2
D gene: TRBD2
clone size: once

CDR3 DNA: TGTGCCAGCAGCTTAGCAGGGCGGAGGAGCTCCTATAATTCACCCCTCCACTTT
CDR3 protein: CASSLAGRRSSYNSPLHF
J gene: TRBJ1-6
CDR3 length: 18
V gene: TRBV7-8
D gene: .
clone size: .

CDR3 DNA: TGTGCCAGTAGTCGTGGGGCAGCCTACGAGCAGTACTTC
CDR3 protein: CASSRGAAYEQYF
J gene: TRBJ2-7
CDR3 length: 13
V gene: TRBV19
D gene: .
clone size: .

CDR3 DNA: TGCAGCGTTGACCAGGGGGACATAAACTATGGCTACACCTTC
CDR3 protein: CSVDQGDINYGYTF
J gene: TRBJ1-2
CDR3 length: 14
V gene: TRBV29-1
D gene: TRBD1
clone size: .

CDR3 DNA: TGTGCCAGCAGCGGACTAGCAGGGACAGATACGCAGTATTTT
CDR3 protein: CASSGLAGTDTQYF
J gene: TRBJ2-3
CDR3 length: 14
V gene: TRBV2
D gene: TRBD2
clone size: .

CDR3 DNA: TGTGCCAGCAGCGTAGCTGCTGGGACAGGGGATTGGGATACGCAGTATTTT
CDR3 protein: CASSVAAGTGDWDTQYF
J gene: TRBJ2-3
CDR3 length: 17
V gene: TRBV9
D gene: TRBD1
clone size: .

CDR3 DNA: TGCGCCAGCAGCTTGCTACCAACGACAGGGGGGAACACAGATACGCAGTATTTT
CDR3 protein: CASSLLPTTGGNTDTQYF
J gene: TRBJ2-3
CDR3 length: 18
V gene: TRBV5-1
D gene: TRBD1
clone size: .

CDR3 DNA: TGTGCCAGCAGCGGGACAGACGGTTTGGGAAACACCATATATTTT
CDR3 protein: CASSGTDGLGNTIYF
J gene: TRBJ1-3
CDR3 length: 15
V gene: TRBV9
D gene: .
clone size: .

CDR3 DNA: TGTGCCAGCAATACCAGGGGGGGCTACACCTTC
CDR3 protein: CASNTRGGYTF
J gene: TRBJ1-2
CDR3 length: 11
V gene: TRBV19
D gene: TRBD1
clone size: .

CDR3 DNA: TGTGCCAGCAGCTTAGACCTGGACAGGGGTAACATCAACGGGGAGCTGTTTTTT
CDR3 protein: CASSLDLDRGNINGELFF
J gene: TRBJ2-2
CDR3 length: 18
V gene: TRBV7-6
D gene: TRBD1
clone size: .

CDR3 DNA: TGTGCCAGCAGTGGGACTGGGGGGAGCTCCTACGAGCAGTACTTC
CDR3 protein: CASSGTGGSSYEQYF
J gene: TRBJ2-7
CDR3 length: 15
V gene: TRBV25-1
D gene: .
clone size: few

CDR3 DNA: TGCGCCAGCAGCCTCCGGGACAGGGGGAAAATAAGTAACTATGGCTACACCTTC
CDR3 protein: CASSLRDRGKISNYGYTF
J gene: TRBJ1-2
CDR3 length: 18
V gene: TRBV5-1
D gene: TRBD1
clone size: .

CDR3 DNA: TGTGCCAGCAGTTACTCGAAGGGGTGGTCACCCCTCCACTTT
CDR3 protein: CASSYSKGWSPLHF
J gene: TRBJ1-6
CDR3 length: 14
V gene: TRBV6-5
D gene: .
clone size: .

CDR3 DNA: TGTGCCAGCAGCCATACACAGGACATGAACACTGAAGCTTTCTTT
CDR3 protein: CASSHTQDMNTEAFF
J gene: TRBJ1-1
CDR3 length: 15
V gene: TRBV3-1/TRBV3-2
D gene: .
clone size: .

CDR3 DNA: TGTGCCAGCAGCTCTGATGTTGGAGGCTACGAGCAGTACTTC
CDR3 protein: CASSSDVGGYEQYF
J gene: TRBJ2-7
CDR3 length: 14
V gene: TRBV11-2
D gene: .
clone size: .

CDR3 DNA: TGTGCCAGAAGCTTGGTGAGTCCGGCGTGGGAGACAGGGAGAGAACTAGCCAAAAACATTCAGTACTTC
CDR3 protein: CARSLVSPAWETGRELAKNIQYF
J gene: TRBJ2-4
CDR3 length: 23
V gene: TRBV5-3
D gene: TRBD1
clone size: once

CDR3 DNA: TGTGCCAGCAGCTTAGGCCTAGGAGGCGAATCTGGAAACACCATATATTTT
CDR3 protein: CASSLGLGGESGNTIYF
J gene: TRBJ1-3
CDR3 length: 17
V gene: TRBV13
D gene: .
clone size: .

CDR3 DNA: TGCAGTGGAGGGAGGGCCGGGGAGCTGTTTTTT
CDR3 protein: CSGGRAGELFF
J gene: TRBJ2-2
CDR3 length: 11
V gene: TRBV29-1
D gene: TRBD2
clone size: .

CDR3 DNA: TGTGCCAGCAGCCTAGGGCCTAGCGGGGGGGCCGAGACCCAGTACTTC
CDR3 protein: CASSLGPSGGAETQYF
J gene: TRBJ2-5
CDR3 length: 16
V gene: TRBV7-2
D gene: TRBD2
clone size: .

CDR3 DNA: TGTGCCAGCAGTTATAGCGGGGGGGGCACAGATACGCAGTATTTT
CDR3 protein: CASSYSGGGTDTQYF
J gene: TRBJ2-3
CDR3 length: 15
V gene: TRBV27
D gene: TRBD2
clone size: .

CDR3 DNA: TGCGCCAGCAGTCCCAAGAGGACCAGGGGGATATACGAGCAGTACTTC
CDR3 protein: CASSPKRTRGIYEQYF
J gene: TRBJ2-7
CDR3 length: 16
V gene: TRBV10-1
D gene: TRBD1
clone size: .

CDR3 DNA: TGTGCCAGCAGCCCCCTTAGTAATAATTCACCCCTCCACTTT
CDR3 protein: CASSPLSNNSPLHF
J gene: TRBJ1-6
CDR3 length: 14
V gene: TRBV7-8
D gene: .
clone size: .

CDR3 DNA: TGCGCCAGCAGCCCCGTGGGACTAGCGGGGCCTGGCACAGATACGCAGTATTTT
CDR3 protein: CASSPVGLAGPGTDTQYF
J gene: TRBJ2-3
CDR3 length: 18
V gene: TRBV5-1
D gene: TRBD2
clone size: .

CDR3 DNA: TGTGCCAGCAGTGACTCACAGGGGGCCGGGGAGCTGTTTTTT
CDR3 protein: CASSDSQGAGELFF
J gene: TRBJ2-2
CDR3 length: 14
V gene: TRBV6-4
D gene: TRBD1
clone size: .

CDR3 DNA: TGTGCCACCAGTGAATCGGGGAATCAGCCCCAGCATTTT
CDR3 protein: CATSESGNQPQHF
J gene: TRBJ1-5
CDR3 length: 13
V gene: TRBV24-1
D gene: .
clone size: .

CDR3 DNA: TGTGCCAGCAGCCAAGAGATACGGCGGGGGAACACCGGGGAGCTGTTTTTT
CDR3 protein: CASSQEIRRGNTGELFF
J gene: TRBJ2-2
CDR3 length: 17
V gene: TRBV4-2
D gene: .
clone size: .

CDR3 DNA: TGCGCCAGCAGCTCTGACAGTGAGATTGAAGCTTTCTTT
CDR3 protein: CASSSDSEIEAFF
J gene: TRBJ1-1
CDR3 length: 13
V gene: TRBV5-1
D gene: .
clone size: .

CDR3 DNA: TGTGCCAGCAGACTCACCGGGACAGGAAAAAACATTCAGTACTTC
CDR3 protein: CASRLTGTGKNIQYF
J gene: TRBJ2-4
CDR3 length: 15
V gene: TRBV6-5
D gene: TRBD1
clone size: .

CDR3 DNA: TGTGCCAGCAGTTTAACAGGGGGCGAGACCCAGTACTTC
CDR3 protein: CASSLTGGETQYF
J gene: TRBJ2-5
CDR3 length: 13
V gene: TRBV28
D gene: TRBD1
clone size: .

CDR3 DNA: TGCGCCAGCAGCTTAGGGACAGGAATGAACACTGAAGCTTTCTTT
CDR3 protein: CASSLGTGMNTEAFF
J gene: TRBJ1-1
CDR3 length: 15
V gene: TRBV5-1
D gene: TRBD1
clone size: .

CDR3 DNA: TGTGCCAGCAGTTTATCGATCCCGGGGGGCCAGCGCTACACCGGGGAGCTGTTTTTT
CDR3 protein: CASSLSIPGGQRYTGELFF
J gene: TRBJ2-2
CDR3 length: 19
V gene: TRBV27
D gene: .
clone size: .

CDR3 DNA: TGCGCCAGCAGCTTGGGTAGACTAAGCTCCTACAATGAGCAGTTCTTC
CDR3 protein: CASSLGRLSSYNEQFF
J gene: TRBJ2-1
CDR3 length: 16
V gene: TRBV5-1
D gene: .
clone size: .

CDR3 DNA: TGTGCCAGCAGACTTACAGGGGGTCGAGACACCATATATTTT
CDR3 protein: CASRLTGGRDTIYF
J gene: TRBJ1-3
CDR3 length: 14
V gene: TRBV7-9
D gene: TRBD1
clone size: .

CDR3 DNA: TGTGCCAGCAGTTTTCTAGCGGGCCAAGAGACCCAGTACTTC
CDR3 protein: CASSFLAGQETQYF
J gene: TRBJ2-5
CDR3 length: 14
V gene: TRBV2
D gene: TRBD2
clone size: .

CDR3 DNA: TGTGCCAGCAGCTTGGTGCAGGGTCCCGAGCAGTACTTC
CDR3 protein: CASSLVQGPEQYF
J gene: TRBJ2-7
CDR3 length: 13
V gene: TRBV5-4
D gene: .
clone size: few

CDR3 DNA: TGTGCCAGCAGTACCCGGGGGTACTATGGCTACACCTTC
CDR3 protein: CASSTRGYYGYTF
J gene: TRBJ1-2
CDR3 length: 13
V gene: TRBV28
D gene: .
clone size: .

CDR3 DNA: TGTGCCAGCAGCGCCAACCCTGGGGGCAGAACCTACTCTGGAAACACCATATATTTT
CDR3 protein: CASSANPGGRTYSGNTIYF
J gene: TRBJ1-3
CDR3 length: 19
V gene: TRBV9
D gene: .
clone size: .

CDR3 DNA: TGTGCCAGCAGCTTAAATCAGATAAACACCGGGGAGCTGTTTTTT
CDR3 protein: CASSLNQINTGELFF
J gene: TRBJ2-2
CDR3 length: 15
V gene: TRBV7-2
D gene: .
clone size: .

CDR3 DNA: TGTGCCACCAGTACGGGGGGGGCCTCAGATACGCAGTATTTT
CDR3 protein: CATSTGGASDTQYF
J gene: TRBJ2-3
CDR3 length: 14
V gene: TRBV24-1
D gene: TRBD2
clone size: .

CDR3 DNA: TGCAGCGTTGAAGATGGAGTCACCTACGAGCAGTACTTC
CDR3 protein: CSVEDGVTYEQYF
J gene: TRBJ2-7
CDR3 length: 13
V gene: TRBV29-1
D gene: .
clone size: .

CDR3 DNA: TGTGCCAGCAGCGTAGAACGACTCGGCACCGGGGAGCTGTTTTTT
CDR3 protein: CASSVERLGTGELFF
J gene: TRBJ2-2
CDR3 length: 15
V gene: TRBV9
D gene: .
clone size: .

CDR3 DNA: TGTGCCAGCAGCCCAGGGGACACCGGGGAGCTGTTTTTT
CDR3 protein: CASSPGDTGELFF
J gene: TRBJ2-2
CDR3 length: 13
V gene: TRBV9
D gene: .
clone size: .

CDR3 DNA: TGCAGCGTGTCGGGACTCGCCCTCGCGACAGATACGCAGTATTTT
CDR3 protein: CSVSGLALATDTQYF
J gene: TRBJ2-3
CDR3 length: 15
V gene: TRBV29-1
D gene: .
clone size: .

CDR3 DNA: TGCGCCAGCAGCCAAGATTTAGCTCCCAGCTCCTACGAGCAGTACTTC
CDR3 protein: CASSQDLAPSSYEQYF
J gene: TRBJ2-7
CDR3 length: 16
V gene: TRBV4-1
D gene: .
clone size: .

CDR3 DNA: TGTGCCAGCAGCTCCGGGACTAGCAACTACAATGAGCAGTTCTTC
CDR3 protein: CASSSGTSNYNEQFF
J gene: TRBJ2-1
CDR3 length: 15
V gene: TRBV7-9
D gene: TRBD2
clone size: .

CDR3 DNA: TGTGCCATCAGCCTTTCTAGCGGAATGGGCCAAGAGACCCAGTACTTC
CDR3 protein: CAISLSSGMGQETQYF
J gene: TRBJ2-5
CDR3 length: 16
V gene: TRBV10-3
D gene: TRBD2
clone size: .

CDR3 DNA: TGTGCCAGCAGTGAACTACTGGTCGGCACTGAAGCTTTCTTT
CDR3 protein: CASSELLVGTEAFF
J gene: TRBJ1-1
CDR3 length: 14
V gene: TRBV25-1
D gene: .
clone size: .